This TCR beta chain was profiled in a study of T cell responses to AZD1222 COVID-19 vaccine. Investigators merged groups given second doses at roughly 4 or roughly 12 weeks. The CDR3 contains 14 residues. Trimming removed 4 bases from V and 2 bases from J, with 11 bases in between. Looked up from germline, CDR1 is LGHDT and CDR2 is YNNKEL (reference sequence). Measured with immunoSEQ multiplex PCR; TCRdb has only the in-frame clones, and not every one. The sample yields some 170,000 clones, roughly 90% seen once. As for this clone: Its specificity is unknown.

Study-level results: Two doses of AZD1222 preceded a rise in Spike-specific TCR breadth and depth. Just a handful of people given AZD1222 tested seropositive at baseline. At 160-218 and 743-854, vaccine-associated CD4 TCRs were dominant, and they spanned spike.

The sequencing used peripheral blood, collected 28 days after the second AZD1222 dose. The chain carries TRBV3-1 (or the pseudogene TRBV3-2) and TRBJ1-2; weak D call: TRBD1 (6 bases). The clonotype comes from an adult who received the AZD1222 COVID-19 vaccine. CDR3 bases: TGTGCCAGCAGCCTCTCCGACAGGAACTATGGCTACACCTTC. Translating gives CASSLSDRNYGYTF.